Presented here are 3 T cell receptor beta chains from one specimen sequenced in a study of tumor T cells in aggressive B-cell lymphoma (dated by TCRdb to about 2017). Receptors were amplified or captured by the immunoSEQ multiplex PCR assay. TCRdb re-hosts the immuneACCESS table, in-frame sequences only. Its copies lack some clones; in the studies checked, an unresolved V gene accounts for under half of them, and the cause for the rest is not known. The sample table shows thousands of clones, and more than 75% are seen once. The top ten hold around 5.6% of the sample. Sample: tumor tissue. The receptors were gathered from an adult with diffuse large B cell lymphoma.

V is TRBV4-1 and J is TRBJ1-3; TRBD1 agrees at 8 bases. CDR1 and CDR2 (germline): MGHRA, YSYEKL. CDR3 length: 15 residues. V lost 3 bases to trimming and J lost 1 base; unmatched junction nucleotides: 2. This chain's CDR3 is CASSQRQGSGNTIYF. The CDR3 nucleotides read TGCGCCAGCAGCCAGCGACAGGGGTCTGGAAACACCATATATTTT.

The chain uses TRBV29-1 and TRBJ1-1; possibly TRBD1 for D (5 bases). CDR1 SQVTM and CDR2 ANQGSEA come from the germline V gene. V gave up 0 bases and J gave up 6 bases, with 20 bases separating them. The CDR3 consists of 16 residues. CDR3 sequence (DNA): TGCAGCGTTGAAGACCTCCACCCAGGGAAACTACCTGAAGCTTTCTTT. This encodes CSVEDLHPGKLPEAFF.

This clone was detected only a few times. V is TRBV14 and J is TRBJ2-1; 9 bases align to TRBD2. There are 16 residues in the CDR3. Germline-derived CDR1 and CDR2 are SGHDN and FVKESK. V lost 10 bases and J lost 5; bases outside the gene matches: 15. The CDR3 sequence: CATMELLAGGNNEQFF. The CDR3 DNA is TGTGCCACCATGGAGTTACTGGCGGGGGGGAACAATGAGCAGTTCTTC.